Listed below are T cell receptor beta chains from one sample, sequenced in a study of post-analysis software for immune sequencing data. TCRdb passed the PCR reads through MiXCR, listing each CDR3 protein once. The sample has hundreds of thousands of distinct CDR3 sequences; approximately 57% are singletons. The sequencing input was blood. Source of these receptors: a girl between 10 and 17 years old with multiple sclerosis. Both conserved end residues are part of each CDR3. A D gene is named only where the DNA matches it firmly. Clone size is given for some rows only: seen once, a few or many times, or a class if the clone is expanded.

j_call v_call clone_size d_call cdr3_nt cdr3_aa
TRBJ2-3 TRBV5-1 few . TGCGCCAGCAGCTTCTTTCCCGGGAGCACAGATACGCAGTATTTT CASSFFPGSTDTQYF
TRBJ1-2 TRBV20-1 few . TGCAGTGCTATGCTCCCGGGCCTGAACTATGGCTACACCTTC CSAMLPGLNYGYTF
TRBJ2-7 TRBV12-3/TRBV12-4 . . TGTGCCAGCAGCCCTCATCAGATTGGTGTCTACGAGCAGTACTTC CASSPHQIGVYEQYF
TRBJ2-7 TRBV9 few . TGTGCCAGCAGCGTAGACTGGAGCTCCTACGAGCAGTACTTC CASSVDWSSYEQYF
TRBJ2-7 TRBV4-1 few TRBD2 TGCGCCAGCAGCCCCTATAGCGGGGATACCTACGAGCAGTACTTC CASSPYSGDTYEQYF
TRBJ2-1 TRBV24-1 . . TGTGCCACCAGTGATCGTGACAAGAGCTCCTACAATGAGCAGTTCTTC CATSDRDKSSYNEQFF
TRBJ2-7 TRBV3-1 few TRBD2 TGTGCCAGCAAGGTAGCGGGAGACATCGGCGAGCAGTACTTC CASKVAGDIGEQYF
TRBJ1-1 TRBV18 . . TGTGCCAGCTCACCCCTCGAGAGTCACACTGAAGCTTTCTTT CASSPLESHTEAFF
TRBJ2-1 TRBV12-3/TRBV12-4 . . TGTGCCAGCAGTTTTTGGGTCAGACGGACCTACAATGAGCAGTTCTTC CASSFWVRRTYNEQFF
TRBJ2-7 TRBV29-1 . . TGCAGCGTTGAGGAGATTGGATCCTACGAGCAGTACTTC CSVEEIGSYEQYF
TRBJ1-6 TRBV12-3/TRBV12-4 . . TGTGCCAGCAGTTTCGGCAGGGAGAATTCACCCCTCCACTTT CASSFGRENSPLHF
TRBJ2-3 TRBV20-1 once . TGCAGTGCTAGAGGGGGGGTAGTGGATACGCAGTATTTT CSARGGVVDTQYF
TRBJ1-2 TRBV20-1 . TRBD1 TGCAGTGCTAGAGATTCGGGACAGGGATTTGACTATGGCTACACCTTC CSARDSGQGFDYGYTF
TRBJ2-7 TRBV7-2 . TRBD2 TGTGCCAGCAGCTTAGCTTTAGCGGGAGGTACGGGCTACGAGCAGTACTTC CASSLALAGGTGYEQYF
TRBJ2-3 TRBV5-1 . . TGCGCCAGCAGCTTGTTTCAGCGGAGCACCACAGATACGCAGTATTTT CASSLFQRSTTDTQYF
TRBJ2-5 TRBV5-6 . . TGTGCCAGCAGCTTAAGAGTTTTAAGAGGGGGCCAGTACTTC CASSLRVLRGGQYF
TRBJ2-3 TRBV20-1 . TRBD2 TGCAGTGCTGTAACTAGCGGGGCCACAGATACGCAGTATTTT CSAVTSGATDTQYF
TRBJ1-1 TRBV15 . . TGTGCCACCAGCAGCCCCCTCATCCCTGGCAGGCTAAACACTGAAGCTTTCTTT CATSSPLIPGRLNTEAFF
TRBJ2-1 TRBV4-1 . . TGCGCCAGCACCCTGGGTCAGGGTCTTGGCAATGAGCAGTTCTTC CASTLGQGLGNEQFF
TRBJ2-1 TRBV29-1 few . TGCAGCGTTGCCAGACAGGCCTACAATGAGCAGTTCTTC CSVARQAYNEQFF
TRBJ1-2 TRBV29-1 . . TGCAGCGTTGGGACGGATGGCTACACCTTC CSVGTDGYTF
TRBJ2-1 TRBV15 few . TGTGCCACCAGCAGAGATGTTGAAGAGGGAGCCTACAATGAGCAGTTCTTC CATSRDVEEGAYNEQFF
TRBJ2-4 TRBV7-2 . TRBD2 TGTGCCAGCAGCCTAACCGGGACTAGCGGGAGGGTAGGGAATGAGCAGTACTTC CASSLTGTSGRVGNEQYF
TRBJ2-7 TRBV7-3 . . TGTGCCAGCAGCTTATGGGCAGGGGCGACCTACGAGCAGTACTTC CASSLWAGATYEQYF
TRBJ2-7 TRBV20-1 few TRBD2 TGCAGTGCCTCTAGCGGGAACGAGCAGTACTTC CSASSGNEQYF
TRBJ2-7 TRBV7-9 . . TGTGCCAGCAGCTTACTCAGCGGGCGATCCTACGAGCAGTACTTC CASSLLSGRSYEQYF
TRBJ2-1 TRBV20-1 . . TGCAGTGCTAGCTTACCGCTGATCAATGAGCAGTTCTTC CSASLPLINEQFF
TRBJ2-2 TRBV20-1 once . TGCAGTGCTACCCCCGGGACAACGAACACCGGGGAGCTGTTTTTT CSATPGTTNTGELFF
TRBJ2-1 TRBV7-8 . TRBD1 TGTGCCAGCAGCTCGGGACAGGGAAAAGGCAATGAGCAGTTCTTC CASSSGQGKGNEQFF
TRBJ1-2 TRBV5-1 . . TGCGCCAGCAGCCGAGGTGGGGGTGATGGCTACACCTTC CASSRGGGDGYTF
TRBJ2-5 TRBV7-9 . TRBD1 TGTGCCAGCAGCCCAGGACAGGGGGCCCCACAAGAGACCCAGTACTTC CASSPGQGAPQETQYF
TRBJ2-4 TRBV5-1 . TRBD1 TGCGCCAGCAGCTGGGGACAGGGATATTCGGAGGAGCAGTACTTC CASSWGQGYSEEQYF
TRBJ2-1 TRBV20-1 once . TGCAGTGCTTCTAAGCATGAGCAGTTCTTC CSASKHEQFF